This is a list of T cell receptor beta chains from one sample in a study of regulatory T cells in long-lasting Graves disease. A single record per CDR3 protein comes from TCRdb applying MiXCR to the multiplex PCR reads. The sample carries a few hundred thousand distinct CDR3 sequences, around 15% recorded once. The same data also went into a second study, on T cells in Graves' hyperthyroidism and ophthalmopathy.

Material: peripheral blood mononuclear cells (PBMCs), obtained at new diagnosis, from a patient treated with antithyroid drugs. These receptors were obtained from a woman aged 45-65 years with Graves disease. Both conserved end residues are part of each CDR3. A D gene is named only where the DNA matches it firmly. The size entry is marked missing in some rows and otherwise reads once, few, many or a size class.

D: TRBD2; size: many; J: TRBJ2-3; V: TRBV2; CDR3: CASSVDSGRKDTQYF; DNA: TGTGCCAGCAGTGTTGATAGCGGGAGGAAAGATACGCAGTATTTT
D: -; size: -; J: TRBJ2-2; V: TRBV19; CDR3: CASSHRNTGELFF; DNA: TGTGCCAGTAGTCATCGGAACACCGGGGAGCTGTTTTTT
D: -; size: few; J: TRBJ2-3; V: TRBV6-9; CDR3: CASSYPTGTTDTQYF; DNA: TGTGCCAGCAGTTACCCCACCGGGACAACAGATACGCAGTATTTT
D: -; size: many; J: TRBJ2-3; V: TRBV28; CDR3: CASSLIQGGTDTQYF; DNA: TGTGCCAGCAGTTTAATTCAGGGTGGGACAGATACGCAGTATTTT
D: -; size: -; J: TRBJ1-4; V: TRBV25-1; CDR3: CASSELADRANEKLFF; DNA: TGTGCCAGCAGTGAATTAGCGGACCGGGCTAATGAAAAACTGTTTTTT
D: -; size: few; J: TRBJ2-4; V: TRBV30; CDR3: CAWSGPGGFAKNIQYF; DNA: TGTGCCTGGAGTGGGCCCGGAGGATTCGCCAAAAACATTCAGTACTTC
D: -; size: -; J: TRBJ1-4; V: TRBV6-9; CDR3: CASSYGRSTSEKLFF; DNA: -
D: TRBD2; size: few; J: TRBJ2-3; V: TRBV6-5; CDR3: CASSYAGVITDTQYF; DNA: TGTGCCAGCAGTTACGCGGGAGTGATCACAGATACGCAGTATTTT
D: TRBD1; size: few; J: TRBJ1-6; V: TRBV27; CDR3: CASSYGQENSPLHF; DNA: TGTGCCAGCAGTTATGGACAGGAGAATTCACCCCTCCACTTT
D: TRBD2; size: many; J: TRBJ2-1; V: TRBV11-2; CDR3: CASSLDGLAGVNEQFF; DNA: TGTGCCAGCAGCTTAGATGGCCTAGCGGGAGTCAATGAGCAGTTCTTC
D: -; size: few; J: TRBJ2-5; V: TRBV3-1; CDR3: CASSQDLGKVGTQYF; DNA: TGTGCCAGCAGCCAAGATCTGGGAAAGGTAGGGACCCAGTACTTC
D: TRBD1; size: many; J: TRBJ2-2; V: TRBV7-9; CDR3: CASSYRDRGTGELFF; DNA: TGTGCCAGCAGCTACCGGGACAGGGGCACCGGGGAGCTGTTTTTT
D: -; size: -; J: TRBJ1-2; V: TRBV19; CDR3: CASDDRDGYTF; DNA: TGTGCCAGCGACGACAGAGATGGCTACACCTTC
D: -; size: many; J: TRBJ2-2; V: TRBV12-3/TRBV12-4; CDR3: CASSFGPTSLLTGNTGELFF; DNA: TGTGCCAGCAGTTTCGGGCCTACGTCCCTCCTGACAGGAAACACCGGGGAGCTGTTTTTT